This T cell receptor beta chain is drawn from a study of CD8 T cells in Susac syndrome. Sequencing targeted TCR beta in T cells from blood (CD8+ and CD4+). In Susac syndrome patients, recently defined diagnostic criteria for definite or probable disease were met. The RNA, about 0.5 to 1 ug, was put through reverse transcription using random hexamers. TCRdb reprocessed the immunoSEQ multiplex PCR reads with MiXCR, giving one entry per CDR3 protein. The sample has over 100,000 distinct CDR3 sequences, 96% seen once. Looked up from germline, CDR1 is SGHTA and CDR2 is FQGNSA. This CDR3 has 14 residues. Trimming shortened V by 5 bases and J by 6 bases, and 17 bases separated the two germline ends.

This TCR derives from a human donor with Susac syndrome. The V gene is TRBV7-2, the J gene TRBJ2-7; TRBD2 is a possible D gene (5 bases). The source material was CD4+ T cells from PBMCs. Written as DNA, the CDR3 is TGTGCCAGCAGCCAGATGGGAGTCGTGGGCGAGCAGTACTTC. Residues: CASSQMGVVGEQYF.